The present TCR beta chain was sequenced within a study of T-cell memory formation after mild COVID-19. Study results and caveats: Day 15 to 85 contracting clones showed balanced CD4/CD8; later expanders leaned CD4+.

This CDR3 region has 15 residues. Germline assignment: CDR1 SGHDT and CDR2 YYEEEE. V lost 7 bases to trimming and J lost 2 bases; unmatched junction nucleotides: 6. On this clonotype: Its antigen is unidentified.

MiXCR, applied by TCRdb to the 5' RACE reads, yields one record per CDR3 protein. The data hold around 470,000 distinct CDR3 sequences, with roughly 20% observed a single time. The J gene is TRBJ2-3, the V gene TRBV5-6; 11 nucleotides align to TRBD2. The sequencing sample was made of PBMCs or a T cell subset sorted from them (not recorded which). The clonotype originates from an adult woman who had mild COVID-19 (a few samples of this study predate the infection). Cell type and time point are not known. In DNA form, the CDR3 reads TGTGCCAGCTTACTAGCGGGGGCCGTCACAGATACGCAGTATTTT. Translating it yields CASLLAGAVTDTQYF.